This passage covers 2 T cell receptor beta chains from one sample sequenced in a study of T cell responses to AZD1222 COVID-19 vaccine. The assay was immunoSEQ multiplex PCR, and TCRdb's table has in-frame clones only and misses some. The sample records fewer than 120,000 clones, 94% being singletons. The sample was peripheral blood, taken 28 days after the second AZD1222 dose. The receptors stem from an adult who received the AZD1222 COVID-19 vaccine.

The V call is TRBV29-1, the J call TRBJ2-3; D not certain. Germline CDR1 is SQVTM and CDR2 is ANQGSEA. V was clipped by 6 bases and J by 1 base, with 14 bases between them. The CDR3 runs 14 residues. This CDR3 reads CSVRDLMGTDTQYF. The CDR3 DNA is TGCAGCGTGCGAGACTTGATGGGCACAGATACGCAGTATTTT.

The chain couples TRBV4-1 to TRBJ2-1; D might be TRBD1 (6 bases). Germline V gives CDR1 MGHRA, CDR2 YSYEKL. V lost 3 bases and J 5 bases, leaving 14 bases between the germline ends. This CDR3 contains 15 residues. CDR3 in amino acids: CASSHRGMLHNEQFF. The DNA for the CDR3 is TGCGCCAGCAGCCATAGGGGGATGCTCCACAATGAGCAGTTCTTC.